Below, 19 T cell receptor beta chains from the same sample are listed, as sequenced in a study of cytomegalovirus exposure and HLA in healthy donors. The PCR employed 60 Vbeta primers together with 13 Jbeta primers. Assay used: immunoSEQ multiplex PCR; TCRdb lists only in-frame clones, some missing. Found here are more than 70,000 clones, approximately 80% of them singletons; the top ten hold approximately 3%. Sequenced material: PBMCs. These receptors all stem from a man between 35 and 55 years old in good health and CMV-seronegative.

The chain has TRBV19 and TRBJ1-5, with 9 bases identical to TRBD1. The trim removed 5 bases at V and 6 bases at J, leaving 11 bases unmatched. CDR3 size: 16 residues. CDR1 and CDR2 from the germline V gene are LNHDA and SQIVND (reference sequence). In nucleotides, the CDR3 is TGTGCCAGTAGTGCAACGGACAGGGGTTCGGGTCAGCCCCAGCATTTT. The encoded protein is CASSATDRGSGQPQHF.

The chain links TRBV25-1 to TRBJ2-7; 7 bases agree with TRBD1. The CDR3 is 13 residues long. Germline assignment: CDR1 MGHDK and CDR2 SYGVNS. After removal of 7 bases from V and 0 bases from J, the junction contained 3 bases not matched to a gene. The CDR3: CASTWTGSYEQYF. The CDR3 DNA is TGTGCCAGCACCTGGACAGGCTCCTACGAGCAGTACTTC.

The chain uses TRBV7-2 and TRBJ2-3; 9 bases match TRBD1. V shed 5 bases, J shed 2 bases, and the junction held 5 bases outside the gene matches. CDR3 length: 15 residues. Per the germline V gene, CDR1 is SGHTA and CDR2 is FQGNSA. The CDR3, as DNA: TGTGCCAGCAGCCGGGACAGGGATTACACAGATACGCAGTATTTT. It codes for CASSRDRDYTDTQYF.

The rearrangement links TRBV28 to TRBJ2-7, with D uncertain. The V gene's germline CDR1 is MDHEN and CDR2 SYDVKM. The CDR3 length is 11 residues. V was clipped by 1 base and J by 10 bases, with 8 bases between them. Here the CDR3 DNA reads TGTGCCAGCAGTTTATACCCAGAACAGTACTTC. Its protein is CASSLYPEQYF.

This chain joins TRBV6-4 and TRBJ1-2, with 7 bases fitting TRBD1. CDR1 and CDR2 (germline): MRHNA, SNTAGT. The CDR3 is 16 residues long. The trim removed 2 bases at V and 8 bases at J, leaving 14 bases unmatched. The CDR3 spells CASSDTRQGSSFGYTF. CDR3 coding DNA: TGTGCCAGCAGTGACACCCGACAGGGTTCGAGTTTCGGCTACACCTTC.

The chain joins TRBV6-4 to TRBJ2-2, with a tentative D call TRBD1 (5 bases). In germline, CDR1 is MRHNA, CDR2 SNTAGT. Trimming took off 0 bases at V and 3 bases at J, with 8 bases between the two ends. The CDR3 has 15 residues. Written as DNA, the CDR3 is TGTGCCAGCAGTGACTCGGTAGGGGACACCGGGGAGCTGTTTTTT. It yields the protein CASSDSVGDTGELFF.

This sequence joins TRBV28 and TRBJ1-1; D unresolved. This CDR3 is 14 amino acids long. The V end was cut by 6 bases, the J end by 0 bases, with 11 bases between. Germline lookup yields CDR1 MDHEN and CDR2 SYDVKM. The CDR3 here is CASRIGLMNTEAFF. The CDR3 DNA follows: TGTGCCAGCAGGATCGGACTCATGAACACTGAAGCTTTCTTT. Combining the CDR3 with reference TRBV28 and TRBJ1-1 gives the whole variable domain DVKVTQSSRYLVKRTGEKVFLECVQDMDHENMFWYRQDPGLGLRLIYFSYDVKMKEKGDIPEGYSVSREKKERFSLILESASTNQTSMYLCASRIGLMNTEAFFGQGTRLTVV.

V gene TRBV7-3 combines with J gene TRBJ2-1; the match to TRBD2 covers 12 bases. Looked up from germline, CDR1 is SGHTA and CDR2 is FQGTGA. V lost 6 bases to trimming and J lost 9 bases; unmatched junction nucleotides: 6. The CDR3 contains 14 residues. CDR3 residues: CASSPSGGAFEQFF. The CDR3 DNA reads TGTGCCAGCAGTCCTAGCGGGGGGGCGTTTGAGCAGTTCTTC.

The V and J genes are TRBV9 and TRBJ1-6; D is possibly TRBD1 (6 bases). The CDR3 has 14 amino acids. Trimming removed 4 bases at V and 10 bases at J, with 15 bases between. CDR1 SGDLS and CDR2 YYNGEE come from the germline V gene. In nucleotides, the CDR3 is TGTGCCAGCAGCCGCGACAGGTTACCGTCACCCCTCCACTTT. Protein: CASSRDRLPSPLHF. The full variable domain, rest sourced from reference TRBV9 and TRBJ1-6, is DSGVTQTPKHLITATGQRVTLRCSPRSGDLSVYWYQQSLDQGLQFLIQYYNGEERAKGNILERFSAQQFPDLHSELNLSSLELGDSALYFCASSRDRLPSPLHFGNGTRLTVT.

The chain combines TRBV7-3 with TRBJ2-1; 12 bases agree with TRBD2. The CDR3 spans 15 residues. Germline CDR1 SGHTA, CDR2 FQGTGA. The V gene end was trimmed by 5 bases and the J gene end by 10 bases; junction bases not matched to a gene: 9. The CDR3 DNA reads TGTGCCAGCAGCGACTCTAGCGGGGGGGCCAGGGAGCAGTTCTTC. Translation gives CASSDSSGGAREQFF.

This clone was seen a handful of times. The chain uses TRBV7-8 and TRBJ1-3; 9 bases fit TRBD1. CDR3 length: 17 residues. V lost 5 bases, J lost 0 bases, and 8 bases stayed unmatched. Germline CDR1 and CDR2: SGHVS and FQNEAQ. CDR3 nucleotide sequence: TGTGCCAGCAGCGAATTACAGGGGGCGAGCTCTGGAAACACCATATATTTT. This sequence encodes CASSELQGASSGNTIYF.

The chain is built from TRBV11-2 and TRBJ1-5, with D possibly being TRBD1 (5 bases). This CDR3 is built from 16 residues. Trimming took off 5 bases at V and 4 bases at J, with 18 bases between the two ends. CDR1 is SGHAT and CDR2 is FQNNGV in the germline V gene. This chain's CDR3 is CASSLGRFGGNQPQHF. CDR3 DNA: TGTGCCAGCAGCCTTGGACGGTTTGGGGGGAATCAGCCCCAGCATTTT.

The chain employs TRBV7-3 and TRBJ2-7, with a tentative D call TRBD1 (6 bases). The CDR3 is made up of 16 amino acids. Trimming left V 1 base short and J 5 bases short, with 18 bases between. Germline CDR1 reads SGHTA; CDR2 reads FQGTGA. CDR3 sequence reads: CASSLRGGRPLNEQYF. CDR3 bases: TGTGCCAGCAGCTTAAGAGGGGGACGACCTTTAAACGAGCAGTACTTC.

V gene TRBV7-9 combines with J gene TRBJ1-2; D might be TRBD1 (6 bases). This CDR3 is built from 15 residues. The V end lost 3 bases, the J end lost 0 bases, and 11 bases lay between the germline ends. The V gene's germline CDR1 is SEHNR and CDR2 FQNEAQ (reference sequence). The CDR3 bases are TGTGCCAGCAGCTTTTCAGGGGTTGCTAACTATGGCTACACCTTC. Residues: CASSFSGVANYGYTF.

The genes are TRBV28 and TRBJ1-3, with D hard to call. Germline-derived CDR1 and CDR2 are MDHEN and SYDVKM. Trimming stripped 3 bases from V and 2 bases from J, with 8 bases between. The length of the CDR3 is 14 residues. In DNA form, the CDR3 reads TGTGCCAGCAGTTTTCGCGGGGCTGGAAACACCATATATTTT. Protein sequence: CASSFRGAGNTIYF.

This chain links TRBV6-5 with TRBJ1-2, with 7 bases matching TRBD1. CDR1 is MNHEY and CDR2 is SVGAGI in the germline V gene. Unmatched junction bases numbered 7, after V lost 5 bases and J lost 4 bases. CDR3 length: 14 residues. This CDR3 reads CASSGGTDLYGYTF. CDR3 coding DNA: TGTGCCAGCAGTGGCGGGACAGACCTCTATGGCTACACCTTC.

The CDR3 loop reads CASSPLRTGGCGYTF. In nucleotides, the CDR3 is TGTGCCAGCAGTCCACTCCGGACAGGGGGCTGTGGCTACACCTTC. The J gene is TRBJ1-2, the V gene TRBV28; 11 nucleotides line up with TRBD1. Germline V gene lookup returns CDR1 MDHEN and CDR2 SYDVKM. V was clipped by 5 bases and J by 7 bases; unmatched bases: 9. This CDR3 spans 15 amino acids.

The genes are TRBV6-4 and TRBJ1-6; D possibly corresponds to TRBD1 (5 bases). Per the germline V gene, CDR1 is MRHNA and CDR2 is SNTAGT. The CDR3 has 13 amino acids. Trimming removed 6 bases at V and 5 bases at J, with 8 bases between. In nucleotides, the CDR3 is TGTGCCAGCAGACCGGGGGATAATTCACCCCTCCACTTT. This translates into CASRPGDNSPLHF.

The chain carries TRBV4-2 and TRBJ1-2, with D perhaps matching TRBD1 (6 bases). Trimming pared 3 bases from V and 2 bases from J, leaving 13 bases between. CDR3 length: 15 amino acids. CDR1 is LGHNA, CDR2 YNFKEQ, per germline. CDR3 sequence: CASSHLGTSNYGYTF. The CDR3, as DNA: TGTGCCAGCAGCCATTTAGGGACATCAAACTATGGCTACACCTTC.